This passage covers 12 T cell receptor beta chains from one sample sequenced in a study of brain T cells in children with intractable seizures. Profiling relied on immunoSEQ multiplex PCR, and the TCRdb table lists in-frame clones only, not all of them. The table has about 110,000 clones, approximately 94% seen once. The source was peripheral blood, collected at surgery. All receptors derive from a boy under three years old with hemimegalencephaly and intractable seizures.

The chain recombines TRBV28 with TRBJ2-3, with 13 bases fitting TRBD2. Per germline, CDR1 MDHEN and CDR2 SYDVKM. The CDR3 extends over 19 amino acids. The trim removed 7 bases at V and 0 bases at J, leaving 13 bases unmatched. The CDR3 here is CASITGLAGDWWSTDTQYF. The CDR3 DNA follows: TGTGCCAGCATTACAGGACTAGCGGGGGATTGGTGGAGCACAGATACGCAGTATTTT.

The chain combines TRBV10-3 with TRBJ2-3; D call uncertain. The V end was cut by 4 bases, the J end by 4 bases, with 3 bases between. Germline values: CDR1 ENHRY, CDR2 SYGVKD. The CDR3 has 11 residues. The CDR3 coding sequence is TGTGCCATCAGTGGGGCAGATACGCAGTATTTT. Translated: CAISGADTQYF.

The chain has TRBV3-1 (or the pseudogene TRBV3-2) and TRBJ2-4; D possibly corresponds to TRBD2 (6 bases). This CDR3 is 15 amino acids long. The V and J ends lost 1 base and 4 bases respectively, with 11 bases between them. The germline V gene encodes CDR1 LGHDT and CDR2 YNNKEL (reference sequence). CDR3 amino acids: CASSQGEAGKNIQYF. The CDR3 coding sequence is TGTGCCAGCAGCCAAGGGGAGGCGGGGAAAAACATTCAGTACTTC.

This sequence joins TRBV7-2 and TRBJ1-5; 10 nucleotides line up with TRBD1. The CDR3 sequence is 14 residues long. Trimming at V came to 6 bases and at J to 7 bases, leaving 6 bases not matched to a gene. The germline V gene encodes CDR1 SGHTA and CDR2 FQGNSA. The CDR3 sequence is CASRRTGGRQPQHF. CDR3 DNA sequence: TGTGCCAGCAGAAGGACAGGGGGGAGGCAGCCCCAGCATTTT.

The chain recombines TRBV5-1 with TRBJ2-3, with D possibly matching TRBD1 (5 bases). Germline-derived CDR1 and CDR2 are SGHRS and YFSETQ. The CDR3 runs 13 residues. V was clipped by 4 bases and J by 5 bases, with 11 bases between them. CDR3 sequence reads: CASSPQRGDTQYF. DNA for the CDR3: TGCGCCAGCAGCCCCCAAAGGGGAGATACGCAGTATTTT. The whole variable domain, filled in from reference TRBV5-1 and TRBJ2-3, reads KAGVTQTPRYLIKTRGQQVTLSCSPISGHRSVSWYQQTPGQGLQFLFEYFSETQRNKGNFPGRFSGRQFSNSRSEMNVSTLELGDSALYLCASSPQRGDTQYFGPGTRLTVL.

This chain connects TRBV6-2 or TRBV6-3 to TRBJ2-3; D remains ambiguous. Germline V gene data show CDR1 as MNHEY and CDR2 as SVGEGT. The CDR3 spans 17 residues. V lost 3 bases, J lost 1 base, and 17 bases lay in between. CDR3 nucleotides: TGTGCCAGCAGTTATGCCACTTCACATTCGGGCACAGATACGCAGTATTTT. The encoded protein is CASSYATSHSGTDTQYF.

V gene TRBV7-3 combines with J gene TRBJ2-3; 16 nucleotides agree with TRBD2. The length of the CDR3 is 19 residues. Germline CDR1 SGHTA, CDR2 FQGTGA. With V trimmed by 3 bases and J by 5 bases, 11 bases remained unmatched. The CDR3 loop reads CASSFPGLAGGPGKDTQYF. The CDR3 coding sequence is TGTGCCAGCAGCTTTCCGGGACTAGCGGGAGGGCCTGGTAAAGATACGCAGTATTTT.

The rearrangement joins TRBV29-1 to TRBJ2-7; TRBD2 aligns across 12 bases. V gave up 3 bases and J gave up 3 bases; unmatched junction bases: 9. Per the germline V gene, CDR1 is SQVTM and CDR2 is ANQGSEA. The CDR3 is made up of 16 amino acids. In nucleotides, the CDR3 is TGCAGCGTTGATCAATGGGCTAGCGGGAGGGTCTACGAGCAGTACTTC. Translated: CSVDQWASGRVYEQYF.

This rearrangement joins TRBV28 to TRBJ2-1; 14 bases agree with TRBD2. CDR1 is MDHEN and CDR2 is SYDVKM in the germline V gene. This CDR3 is 16 amino acids long. J was trimmed by 5 bases and V by 3 bases; bases with no gene match: 3. Written as DNA, the CDR3 is TGTGCCAGCAGTTTCAGGACTAGCGGGAGGCACAATGAGCAGTTCTTC. It specifies CASSFRTSGRHNEQFF.

J is TRBJ2-2 and V is TRBV7-2; TRBD2 is a possible D gene (5 bases). The ends were cut back, 1 base at V and 6 bases at J, with 15 bases in the middle. Germline loops: CDR1 SGHTA, CDR2 FQGNSA. The CDR3 sequence is 16 residues long. The CDR3 region is CASSLEASPVAGELFF. CDR3 in DNA: TGTGCCAGCAGCTTAGAGGCTAGCCCCGTCGCCGGGGAGCTGTTTTTT.

Comment on this clone: Mismatch with germline at one junction end may stem from a read error. The V gene is TRBV7-2, the J gene TRBJ2-1; 7 nucleotides match TRBD2. CDR1 and CDR2 (germline): SGHTA, FQGNSA. The CDR3 length is 15 residues. CDR3 nucleotide sequence: TGTGCCAGCAGCCTAGCGGTGAGGGTCTACAATGAGCAGTTCTTC. Translating gives CASSLAVRVYNEQFF.

The CDR3 bases are TGTGCCAGCAGGGAGCTTTGGGCGCGACCGGGACAGGGGCCCCTCCGAGACACCGGGGAGCTGTTTTTT. This encodes CASRELWARPGQGPLRDTGELFF. The chain links TRBV28 to TRBJ2-2; 10 bases are a match to TRBD1. Germline loops: CDR1 MDHEN, CDR2 SYDVKM. The ends lost 6 bases at V and 3 bases at J; junction bases unmatched: 28. The CDR3 is 23 amino acids.